Listed below are T cell receptor beta chains from one sample, sequenced in a study of blood T cell repertoires in COVID-19. Assay used: immunoSEQ multiplex PCR; TCRdb lists only in-frame clones, some missing. The table records more than 250,000 clones, 80% to 90% of them present only once. The sequencing sample was made of PBMCs or T cells enriched from blood (not recorded which). Every receptor here comes from a man younger than 45 who had recovered from COVID-19. Each CDR3 is given with its conserved first and last residue. The D gene is left open where the match is weak. Not every row has a clone size; where given, it reads once, few, many or a size class.

clone size: -; D gene: TRBD1; V gene: TRBV7-7; J gene: TRBJ1-3; CDR3 protein: CASSPGQGKEHGNTIYF; CDR3 DNA: TGTGCTAGCAGCCCAGGACAGGGAAAGGAGCATGGAAACACCATATATTTT
clone size: -; D gene: -; V gene: TRBV5-4; J gene: TRBJ2-1; CDR3 protein: CASSLGSTINEQFF; CDR3 DNA: TGTGCCAGCAGCTTGGGGTCAACAATCAATGAGCAGTTCTTC
clone size: -; D gene: -; V gene: TRBV19; J gene: TRBJ2-2; CDR3 protein: CASALGGAAGELFF; CDR3 DNA: TGTGCCAGCGCTCTGGGGGGGGCGGCCGGGGAGCTGTTTTTT
clone size: -; D gene: TRBD1; V gene: TRBV19; J gene: TRBJ1-5; CDR3 protein: CASRQGGQPQHF; CDR3 DNA: TGTGCCAGCCGACAGGGCGGGCAGCCCCAGCATTTT
clone size: -; D gene: -; V gene: TRBV5-1; J gene: TRBJ2-2; CDR3 protein: CASSLTNTGELFF; CDR3 DNA: TGCGCCAGCAGCTTGACTAACACCGGGGAGCTGTTTTTT
clone size: -; D gene: TRBD2; V gene: TRBV3-1/TRBV3-2; J gene: TRBJ2-7; CDR3 protein: CASSQDYLAGGSEQYF; CDR3 DNA: TGTGCCAGCAGCCAAGATTACCTAGCGGGGGGTTCCGAGCAGTACTTC
clone size: -; D gene: -; V gene: TRBV7-2; J gene: TRBJ1-1; CDR3 protein: CASSLGAGMNTEAFF; CDR3 DNA: TGTGCCAGCAGCTTGGGCGCGGGGATGAACACTGAAGCTTTCTTT
clone size: -; D gene: -; V gene: TRBV7-6; J gene: TRBJ1-4; CDR3 protein: CASSLALGAANEKLFF; CDR3 DNA: TGTGCCAGCAGCTTAGCGCTTGGGGCTGCTAATGAAAAACTGTTTTTT
clone size: -; D gene: -; V gene: TRBV5-4; J gene: TRBJ1-3; CDR3 protein: CASSLPGHSGNTIYF; CDR3 DNA: TGTGCCAGCAGCTTGCCGGGACACTCTGGAAACACCATATATTTT
clone size: -; D gene: TRBD1; V gene: TRBV27; J gene: TRBJ1-1; CDR3 protein: CASGTGGSLEAFF; CDR3 DNA: TGTGCCAGCGGGACAGGAGGGTCTCTTGAAGCTTTCTTT
clone size: -; D gene: -; V gene: TRBV7-9; J gene: TRBJ2-7; CDR3 protein: CASSLEGTPFYEQYF; CDR3 DNA: TGTGCCAGCAGCTTAGAGGGGACACCATTCTACGAGCAGTACTTC
clone size: once; D gene: TRBD2; V gene: TRBV30; J gene: TRBJ2-7; CDR3 protein: CAWSAGGTVTYEQYF; CDR3 DNA: TGTGCCTGGAGTGCCGGGGGGACGGTGACCTACGAGCAGTACTTC
clone size: -; D gene: TRBD1; V gene: TRBV9; J gene: TRBJ2-7; CDR3 protein: CASSVGTASYEQYF; CDR3 DNA: TGTGCCAGCAGCGTCGGGACAGCTTCCTACGAGCAGTACTTC
clone size: -; D gene: -; V gene: TRBV6-5; J gene: TRBJ1-3; CDR3 protein: CASMRGFFGNTIYF; CDR3 DNA: TGTGCCAGCATGCGGGGGTTCTTTGGAAACACCATATATTTT
clone size: -; D gene: TRBD1; V gene: TRBV10-3; J gene: TRBJ2-3; CDR3 protein: CAISGTGVATDTQYF; CDR3 DNA: TGTGCCATCAGTGGGACAGGGGTCGCCACAGATACGCAGTATTTT